One and the same sample provided the 10 T cell receptor gamma chains below, sequenced in a study of gamma-delta chains in newborns, infants, children. TCRdb called clones from the reads again using CATT. The sample gives more than 200 gamma-chain clones, around 49% of which show up once; roughly 29% is in the top ten. Sequenced input: blood. The receptors derive from a child who was a newborn, infant or young child, either healthy, febrile or measles-vaccinated (not recorded which).

Concerning this clone: It may be a read error: a sequence one base away is much more abundant. The chain carries TRGV5 and TRGJ1 or TRGJ2. The J gene was not available in TCRdb and was assigned here by matching the DNA to germline segments. Germline V gene data show CDR1 as VINAFY and CDR2 as YDVSNSKD. V lost 0 bases to trimming and J lost 4 bases; unmatched junction nucleotides: 9. The CDR3 is 15 amino acids. This CDR3 is CATWDRPPKYYKKLF. The CDR3 DNA is TGTGCCACCTGGGACAGGCCGCCGAAGTATTATAAGAAACTCTTT.

This clone was counted a few times. A single base separates this from a much larger clone, so it may be a read error. Other DNA sequences within the sample encode an identical CDR3. The chain couples TRGV9 to TRGJP. The J gene was missing in TCRdb and was found by matching the end of the DNA to germline. Germline V CDR1 and CDR2: GITISATS, ISYDGTV (reference sequence). This CDR3 spans 16 amino acids. V lost 1 base and J lost 4; bases outside the gene matches: 1. The CDR3 loop is CALWEVQELGKKIKVF. The CDR3 nucleotides are TGTGCCTTGTGGGAGGTTCAAGAGTTGGGCAAAAAAATCAAGGTATTT.

The chain combines TRGV9 with TRGJP. Matching the DNA to germline supplied the J gene, which TCRdb does not give. This CDR3 has 16 amino acids. The germline V gene encodes CDR1 GITISATS and CDR2 ISYDGTV (reference sequence). Trimming removed 1 base from V and 7 bases from J; junction bases left unmatched: 4. The CDR3 spells CALWEVVELGKKIKVF. The CDR3 coding sequence is TGTGCCTTGTGGGAGGTCGTCGAGTTGGGCAAAAAAATCAAGGTATTT.

As for this clone: A much more abundant neighbour one base away suggests this may be a read error. The same CDR3 arises from other DNA sequences in this sample as well. The J gene is TRGJP, the V gene TRGV9. The J gene is not listed in TCRdb, so it was assigned here from a DNA match to germline. Germline loops: CDR1 GITISATS, CDR2 ISYDGTV (reference sequence). The CDR3 is 17 amino acids. The CDR3 DNA reads as TGTGCCCTGTGGGAGTTGTCGCAAGAGTTGGGCAAAAAAATCAAGGTATTT. Amino acid sequence: CALWELSQELGKKIKVF.

This clone counts as hyperexpanded. The gene calls are TRGV9 and TRGJP. The ends lost 3 bases at V and 4 bases at J; junction bases unmatched: 0. The length of the CDR3 is 15 residues. From germline, CDR1 is GITISATS and CDR2 ISYDGTV (reference sequence). CDR3 nucleotides: TGTGCCTTGTGGGAGCAAGAGTTGGGCAAAAAAATCAAGGTATTT. Encoded protein: CALWEQELGKKIKVF.

The gene calls are TRGV9 and TRGJP. TCRdb records no J gene; here it was assigned by comparing the DNA to germline. Unmatched junction bases numbered 9, after V lost 4 bases and J lost 12 bases. The CDR3 has 15 amino acids. Germline lookup yields CDR1 GITISATS and CDR2 ISYDGTV (reference sequence). For the CDR3, the DNA is TGTGCCTTGTGGGAACCTCGATGGGGCAAAAAAATCAAGGTATTT. Translating gives CALWEPRWGKKIKVF.

As regards this clone: A much bigger clone sits one base away, suggesting this may be a read error. The identical CDR3 is also encoded by other nucleotide sequences in the sample. The rearrangement uses TRGV9 and TRGJP. TCRdb lists no J gene, so it was determined here by aligning the DNA to germline. Per germline, CDR1 GITISATS and CDR2 ISYDGTV (reference sequence). The J segment lost 4 bases and the V segment lost 3 bases, leaving 3 bases of the junction unmatched. The CDR3 runs to 16 residues. CDR3 coding DNA: TGTGCCTTGTGGGAGCCCCAAGAGTTGGGCAAAAAAATCAAGGTATTT. Translated, it gives CALWEPQELGKKIKVF.

This clone is classed as hyperexpanded (1% or more). This chain joins TRGV9 and TRGJ1 or TRGJ2. J gave up 4 bases and V 0 bases, and 0 bases lay outside the gene matches. The germline V gene has CDR1 GITISATS and CDR2 ISYDGTV (reference sequence). CDR3 length: 12 residues. Written as DNA, the CDR3 is TGTGCCTTGTGGGAGGTGTATTATAAGAAACTCTTT. As protein: CALWEVYYKKLF.

Points on this clone: The junction differs from germline at one of its ends, possibly a read error. This chain joins TRGV8 and TRGJP1. The J gene is absent in TCRdb and was assigned here via DNA matching to germline. Germline V CDR1 and CDR2: VENAVY, YDSYNSRV. This CDR3 comprises 12 residues. The CDR3 DNA reads TGTGCCAACTGGGCCAATGGTTGGTTCAAGATATTT. It translates to CANWANGWFKIF.

A note on this clone: The sample contains more than one DNA sequence encoding this CDR3. The chain carries TRGV9 and TRGJP. The J gene is not listed in TCRdb, so it was assigned here from a DNA match to germline. The germline gives CDR1 GITISATS, CDR2 ISYDGTV (reference sequence). The CDR3 extends over 16 amino acids. V was clipped by 2 bases and J by 4 bases; unmatched bases: 2. CDR3 sequence: CALWEAQELGKKIKVF. DNA of the CDR3: TGTGCCTTGTGGGAGGCTCAAGAGTTGGGCAAAAAAATCAAGGTATTT.